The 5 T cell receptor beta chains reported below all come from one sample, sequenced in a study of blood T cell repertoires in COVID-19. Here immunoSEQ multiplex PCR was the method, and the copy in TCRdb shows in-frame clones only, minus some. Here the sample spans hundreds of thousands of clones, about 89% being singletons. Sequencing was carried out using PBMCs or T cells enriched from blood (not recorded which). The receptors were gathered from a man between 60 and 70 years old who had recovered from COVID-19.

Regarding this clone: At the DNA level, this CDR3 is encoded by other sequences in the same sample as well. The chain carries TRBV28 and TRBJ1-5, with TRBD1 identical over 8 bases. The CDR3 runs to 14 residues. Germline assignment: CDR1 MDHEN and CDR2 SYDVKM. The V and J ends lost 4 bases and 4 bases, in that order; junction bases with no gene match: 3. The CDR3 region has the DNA TGTGCCAGCAGTTCCGGACAGGGTAATCAGCCCCAGCATTTT. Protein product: CASSSGQGNQPQHF.

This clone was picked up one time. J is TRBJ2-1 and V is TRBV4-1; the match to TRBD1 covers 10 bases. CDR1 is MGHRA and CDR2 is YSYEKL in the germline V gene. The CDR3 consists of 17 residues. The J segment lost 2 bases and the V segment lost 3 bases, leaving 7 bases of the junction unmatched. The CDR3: CASSHAGTGAPYNEQFF. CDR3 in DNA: TGCGCCAGCAGCCACGCCGGGACAGGGGCTCCCTACAATGAGCAGTTCTTC.

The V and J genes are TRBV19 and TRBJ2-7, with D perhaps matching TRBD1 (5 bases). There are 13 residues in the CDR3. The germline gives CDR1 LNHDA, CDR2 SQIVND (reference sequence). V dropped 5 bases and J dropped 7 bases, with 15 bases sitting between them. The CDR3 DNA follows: TGTGCCAGTAGTGGATCAGGGCTAGGGGAGCAGTACTTC. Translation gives CASSGSGLGEQYF.

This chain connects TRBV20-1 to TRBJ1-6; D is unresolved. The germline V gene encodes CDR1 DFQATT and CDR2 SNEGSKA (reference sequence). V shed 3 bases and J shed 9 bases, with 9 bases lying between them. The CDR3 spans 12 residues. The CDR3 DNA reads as TGCAGTGCTAGTTTGGCGGGTTCACCCCTCCACTTT. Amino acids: CSASLAGSPLHF.

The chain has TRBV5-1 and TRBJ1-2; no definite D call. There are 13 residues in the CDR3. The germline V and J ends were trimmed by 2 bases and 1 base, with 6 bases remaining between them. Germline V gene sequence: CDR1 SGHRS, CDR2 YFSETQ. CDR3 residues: CASSFSVNYGYTF. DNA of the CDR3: TGCGCCAGCAGCTTTTCAGTTAACTATGGCTACACCTTC.